The 3 T cell receptor beta chains below all came from one sample that was sequenced in a study of response to subunit inactivated influenza vaccine. Each CDR3 protein is one row after TCRdb ran MiXCR on the RT-PCR reads. The table includes approximately 530,000 distinct CDR3 sequences, about an eighth detected once. The sequencing here drew on PBMCs from blood, taken 40 to 50 days after vaccination. The receptors originated from a man aged 50 or older who received an inactivated influenza vaccine.

V gene TRBV20-1 combines with J gene TRBJ2-7; TRBD2 matches 12 bases. CDR3 length equals 13 residues. Germline V lookup: CDR1 DFQATT, CDR2 SNEGSKA (reference sequence). The V gene end was trimmed by 7 bases and the J gene end by 6 bases; junction bases not matched to a gene: 7. CDR3 DNA sequence: TGCAGTGGCCCGGGACTAGCGGGTGGCGAGCAGTACTTC. Its protein is CSGPGLAGGEQYF.

The chain is built from TRBV24-1 and TRBJ2-5; D may be TRBD2 (6 bases). The germline V and J ends were trimmed by 4 bases and 1 base, with 12 bases remaining between them. The CDR3 runs 15 residues. Germline V CDR1 and CDR2: KGHDR, SFDVKD. The CDR3 here is CATSEKAGFQETQYF. In nucleotides, the CDR3 is TGTGCCACCAGTGAAAAAGCGGGTTTCCAAGAGACCCAGTACTTC.

V gene TRBV3-1 combines with J gene TRBJ1-1; D is unclear. The ends were cut back, 2 bases at V and 1 base at J, with 8 bases in the middle. Germline values: CDR1 LGHDT, CDR2 YNNKEL (reference sequence). This CDR3 has 14 residues. The CDR3 sequence: CASSQQIPNTEAFF. CDR3 nucleotides: TGTGCCAGCAGCCAACAGATTCCGAACACTGAAGCTTTCTTT.